Listed below are T cell receptor beta chains from one sample, sequenced in a study of CD8 T cells in ankylosing spondylitis. Each CDR3 protein gets one entry after TCRdb re-called the 5' RACE reads with MiXCR. The sample lists around 440,000 distinct CDR3 sequences, 17% occurring once. The sequencing sample was made of blood, either unsorted or a sorted T cell fraction (not recorded which). The receptors were sampled from a male donor with ankylosing spondylitis. Each CDR3 is given with its conserved first and last residue. The D gene is left open where the match is weak. Size tells how often a clone was seen (once, few, many) or the class of an expanded clone, and some rows leave it out.

>TRBV5-1|TRBJ2-3|-|-
TGCGCCAGCGGGGAGGACGCTCTTACGACAGATACGCAGTATTTT
CASGEDALTTDTQYF
>TRBV12-3/TRBV12-4|TRBJ1-2|many|-
TGTGCCAGCACCGCCTGGGGGGGAGGCGGCTACACCTTC
CASTAWGGGGYTF
>TRBV23-1|TRBJ2-7|few|-
TGCGCCAGCCGACGGGACATAGCCTACGAGCAGTACTTC
CASRRDIAYEQYF
>TRBV5-1|TRBJ2-7|many|-
TGCGCCAGCAGCCTCGGGACACTGACCTACGAGCAGTACTTC
CASSLGTLTYEQYF
>TRBV27|TRBJ2-1|few|-
TGTGCCAGCAGTTTAAAGGTCTACAATGAGCAGTTCTTC
CASSLKVYNEQFF
>TRBV14|TRBJ2-7|-|TRBD1
TGTGCCAGCAGCCAGCCGGGACAGGGCCACCACGAGCAGTACTTC
CASSQPGQGHHEQYF
>TRBV4-1|TRBJ2-1|-|-
TGCGCCAGCAGCCAAGAATCGAGGGGGGGTTTGAATGAGCAGTTCTTC
CASSQESRGGLNEQFF
>TRBV7-9|TRBJ2-3|few|TRBD2
TGTGCCAGCAGCTTACGGGCGGGAGGGATCACAGATACGCAGTATTTT
CASSLRAGGITDTQYF
>TRBV7-2|TRBJ2-1|-|-
TGTGCCAGCAGCTTGATGCAGGGATACGAGGATGAGCAGTTCTTC
CASSLMQGYEDEQFF
>TRBV9|TRBJ2-2|few|-
TGTGCCAGCAGCCCCACACGGGACTCTAACACCGGGGAGCTGTTTTTT
CASSPTRDSNTGELFF
>TRBV9|TRBJ1-1|many|-
TGTGCCAGCAGCGAGGGCGAGACTGAAGCTTTCTTT
CASSEGETEAFF
>TRBV6-1|TRBJ2-5|-|-
TGTGCCAGCAGTGAAGCGGATTTTAGGGGACAACGTGGAGAGACCCAGTACTTC
CASSEADFRGQRGETQYF
>TRBV9|TRBJ1-4|-|TRBD1
TGTGCCAGCAGCCCGGGACAGGAAAACAGACTGTTTTTT
CASSPGQENRLFF
>TRBV6-1|TRBJ2-3|-|TRBD2
TGTGCCAGCAGTCCACACAAGCGGGGGGGACCGAGCACAGATACGCAGTATTTT
CASSPHKRGGPSTDTQYF
>TRBV9|TRBJ2-1|-|TRBD2
TGTGCCAGCAGCGTAGAGGGACTAGAGGTGTTCTTC
CASSVEGLEVFF
>TRBV6-2/TRBV6-3|TRBJ2-1|few|-
TGTGCCAGCACTCCAGACAGCGCAGCCTACAATGAGCAGTTCTTC
CASTPDSAAYNEQFF
>TRBV9|TRBJ1-2|-|-
TGTGCCAGCAGCGTAGAGGTCAGCATAGACTATGGCTACACCTTC
CASSVEVSIDYGYTF
>TRBV29-1|TRBJ1-1|few|-
TGCAGCGTTGCCCAGAACACTGAAGCTTTCTTT
CSVAQNTEAFF
>TRBV2|TRBJ1-2|once|-
TGTGCCAGCAGTGACGGGCCTAACTATGGCTACACCTTC
CASSDGPNYGYTF
>TRBV5-1|TRBJ1-3|-|TRBD1
TGCGCCAGCAGCGATGGGTACAGGGGATCTGGAAACACCATATATTTT
CASSDGYRGSGNTIYF
>TRBV29-1|TRBJ2-3|few|TRBD1
TGCAGCGTTGTGGGGACAGGGGGATCCACAGATACGCAGTATTTT
CSVVGTGGSTDTQYF
>TRBV12-3/TRBV12-4|TRBJ1-1|many|-
TGTGCCAGCAGACCTGGGAGGAACACTGAAGCTTTCTTT
CASRPGRNTEAFF